Listed below are T cell receptor beta chains from one sample, sequenced in a study of T cells in narcolepsy. Repertoires were generated with immunoSEQ multiplex PCR, while TCRdb's copy carries only in-frame clones and drops some. The table lists some 35,000 clones, roughly 80% of them singletons. The specimen sequenced was CD45RA- memory CD4+ T cells from PBMCs. These receptors all stem from a human donor with narcolepsy. CDR3s include the opening cysteine and the closing phenylalanine or tryptophan. The order of the fields is J gene, clone size, D gene, V gene, CDR3 protein, CDR3 DNA. D genes are given only for firm matches. The size entry is marked missing in some rows and otherwise reads once, few, many or a size class.

TRBJ1-5 | - | TRBD1 | TRBV28 | CASIPPGQSSNQPQHF | TGTGCCAGCATTCCTCCGGGACAGAGTAGCAATCAGCCCCAGCATTTT
TRBJ1-2 | - | - | TRBV4-3 | CASSQGLAGRGWGYTF | TGCGCCAGCAGCCAAGGATTGGCAGGGCGCGGTTGGGGCTACACCTTC
TRBJ2-1 | once | - | TRBV5-4 | CASSLESLRAPWSNEQFF | TGTGCCAGCAGCTTGGAGTCCCTCCGGGCCCCCTGGTCAAATGAGCAGTTCTTC
TRBJ1-4 | - | - | TRBV18 | CASSPIIGEKLFF | TGTGCCAGCTCACCAATTATCGGAGAAAAACTGTTTTTT
TRBJ1-1 | - | - | TRBV27 | CASSGLGTPHTEAFF | TGTGCCAGCAGTGGGTTGGGGACCCCGCACACTGAAGCTTTCTTT
TRBJ2-2 | few | TRBD1 | TRBV12-5 | CASGLTGEGGELFF | TGTGCTAGTGGTTTGACAGGGGAAGGCGGGGAGCTGTTTTTT
TRBJ1-1 | - | TRBD1 | TRBV7-3 | CASSPTGQYPNTEAFF | TGTGCCAGCAGCCCGACAGGGCAGTACCCGAACACTGAAGCTTTCTTT
TRBJ2-7 | few | TRBD2 | TRBV7-2 | CASSLEKSGRDEQYF | TGTGCCAGCAGCTTAGAGAAAAGCGGGAGGGACGAGCAGTACTTC
TRBJ2-2 | - | - | TRBV4-3 | CASSQEEKRGSGGELFF | TGCGCCAGCAGCCAAGAGGAGAAAAGGGGGTCGGGCGGGGAGCTGTTTTTT
TRBJ1-2 | - | TRBD1 | TRBV6-1 | CASSPQQGAAGGYTF | TGTGCCAGCAGTCCCCAACAGGGGGCTGCTGGTGGCTACACCTTC
TRBJ2-5 | - | TRBD2 | TRBV11-3 | CASSSGLAGAETQYF | TGTGCCAGCAGCTCAGGACTAGCGGGAGCGGAGACCCAGTACTTC
TRBJ2-7 | - | - | TRBV11-3 | CASSLETDGQIYEQYF | TGTGCCAGCAGCTTAGAGACGGACGGCCAAATCTACGAGCAGTACTTC
TRBJ2-2 | once | - | TRBV6-5 | CASSYFGASNTGELFF | TGTGCCAGCAGTTACTTCGGGGCCTCGAACACCGGGGAGCTGTTTTTT
TRBJ1-1 | - | - | TRBV6-1 | CASRPRGTVNTEAFF | TGTGCCAGCAGACCCCGGGGGACGGTGAACACTGAAGCTTTCTTT
TRBJ1-2 | - | - | TRBV27 | CASRQMSQGGGYTF | TGTGCCAGCAGGCAGATGAGTCAGGGCGGTGGCTACACCTTC
TRBJ2-5 | - | - | TRBV6-1 | CASSVGGYQETQYF | TGTGCCAGCAGCGTAGGGGGATACCAAGAGACCCAGTACTTC
TRBJ1-3 | few | - | TRBV5-4 | CASSHRDGTSGNTIYF | TGTGCCAGCAGTCATCGGGACGGCACCTCTGGAAACACCATATATTTT
TRBJ2-7 | - | - | TRBV28 | CASSLLNPWDEQYF | TGTGCCAGCAGTTTGTTAAACCCTTGGGACGAGCAGTACTTC
TRBJ1-2 | few | - | TRBV6-5 | CASSPTGTSYYGYTF | TGTGCCAGCAGTCCGACAGGTACTTCCTACTATGGCTACACCTTC
TRBJ2-7 | - | - | TRBV18 | CASSPPANDEQYF | TGTGCCAGCTCACCACCGGCAAATGACGAGCAGTACTTC
TRBJ1-3 | - | - | TRBV5-1 | CASSIRTGLTNTIYF | TGCGCCAGCAGCATTCGGACGGGCTTGACAAACACCATATATTTT
TRBJ2-5 | - | - | TRBV2 | CASSVQGRVEETQYF | TGTGCCAGCAGTGTCCAGGGTAGAGTGGAAGAGACCCAGTACTTC
TRBJ1-1 | - | - | TRBV7-9 | CASSFGQANTEAFF | TGTGCCAGCAGCTTCGGGCAGGCGAACACTGAAGCTTTCTTT
TRBJ1-2 | - | - | TRBV30 | CAWSGSGDYGYTF | TGTGCCTGGTCGGGTTCGGGGGACTATGGCTACACCTTC
TRBJ2-3 | - | - | TRBV2 | CASRVGLVSMDTQYF | TGTGCCAGCAGGGTAGGACTTGTCAGTATGGATACGCAGTATTTT
TRBJ2-7 | - | - | TRBV30 | CAQSGGGYEQYF | TGTGCCCAGAGTGGTGGGGGTTACGAGCAGTACTTC
TRBJ2-2 | - | - | TRBV6-5 | CASRKADPGGELFF | TGTGCCAGCAGAAAAGCGGACCCTGGCGGGGAGCTGTTTTTT
TRBJ2-2 | - | - | TRBV5-4 | CASSLDRLNTGELFF | TGTGCCAGCAGCTTAGACAGATTGAACACCGGGGAGCTGTTTTTT
TRBJ1-4 | - | - | TRBV7-9 | CASSLDSRYEKLFF | TGTGCCAGCAGCTTAGACAGCCGCTATGAAAAACTGTTTTTT
TRBJ1-2 | - | - | TRBV18 | CASSPRSTEGYTF | TGTGCCAGCTCACCCCGAAGTACTGAGGGCTACACCTTC
TRBJ1-5 | few | TRBD1 | TRBV5-1 | CASWANRGQGFGGHQPQHF | TGCGCCAGCTGGGCCAATCGGGGACAGGGATTCGGGGGTCATCAGCCCCAGCATTTT
TRBJ1-1 | - | - | TRBV5-1 | CASSLGGLNTEAFF | TGCGCCAGCAGCTTGGGGGGTTTGAACACTGAAGCTTTCTTT